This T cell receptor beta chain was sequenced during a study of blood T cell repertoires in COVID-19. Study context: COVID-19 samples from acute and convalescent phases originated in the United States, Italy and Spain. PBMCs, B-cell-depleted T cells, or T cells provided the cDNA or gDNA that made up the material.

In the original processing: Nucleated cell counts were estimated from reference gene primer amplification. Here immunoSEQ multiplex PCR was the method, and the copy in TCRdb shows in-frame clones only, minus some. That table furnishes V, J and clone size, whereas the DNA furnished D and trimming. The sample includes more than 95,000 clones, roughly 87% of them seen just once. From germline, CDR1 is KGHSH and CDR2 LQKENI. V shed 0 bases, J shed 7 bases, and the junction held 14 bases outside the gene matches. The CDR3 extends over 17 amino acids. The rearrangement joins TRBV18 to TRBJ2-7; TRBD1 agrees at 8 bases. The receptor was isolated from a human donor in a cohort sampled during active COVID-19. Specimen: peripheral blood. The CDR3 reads CASSPPKFGQGMGEQYF. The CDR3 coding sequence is TGTGCCAGCTCACCACCAAAGTTCGGACAGGGAATGGGGGAGCAGTACTTC.